This TCR beta chain was retrieved from a study of blood T cells in healthy people across ages. Study-wide findings and caveats: There were more naive CD4+ cells and higher diversity in long-lived donors than in aged donors.

The CDR3 contains 15 residues. Trimming took 3 bases from V and 5 from J; bases not matched to a gene: 7. Details on this clonotype: The antigen is not known.

PCR was performed a second time for about 7 to 11 cycles using a sample-barcoded 5' primer and a J-beta primer mix. TCRdb re-called the 5' RACE reads through MiXCR, storing one row per CDR3 protein. The repertoire includes roughly 1.7 million distinct CDR3 sequences, about 35% of them detected once, and around 10% sits in the top ten. This sequence originates from a woman in her twenties or thirties in good health. The sequenced sample consisted of blood. The rearrangement joins TRBV12-3 or TRBV12-4 to TRBJ1-2; 9 bases map to TRBD1. The CDR3 region is CASSFEETGGYGYTF. The CDR3 coding sequence is TGTGCCAGCAGTTTTGAGGAGACAGGGGGTTATGGCTACACCTTC.